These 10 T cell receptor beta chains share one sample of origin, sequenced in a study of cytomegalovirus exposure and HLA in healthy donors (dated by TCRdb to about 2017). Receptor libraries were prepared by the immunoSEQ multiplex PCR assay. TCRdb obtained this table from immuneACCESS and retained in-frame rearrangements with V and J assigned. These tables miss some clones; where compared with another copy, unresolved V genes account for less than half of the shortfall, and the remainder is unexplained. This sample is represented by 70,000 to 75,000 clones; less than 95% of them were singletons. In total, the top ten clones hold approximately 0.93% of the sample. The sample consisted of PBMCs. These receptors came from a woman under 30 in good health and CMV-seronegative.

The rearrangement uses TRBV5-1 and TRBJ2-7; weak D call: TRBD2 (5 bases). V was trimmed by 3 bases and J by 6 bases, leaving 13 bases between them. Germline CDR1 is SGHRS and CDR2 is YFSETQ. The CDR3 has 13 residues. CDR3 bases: TGCGCCAGCAGCTCCCAGAGGGATCTCGAGCAGTACTTC. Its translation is CASSSQRDLEQYF.

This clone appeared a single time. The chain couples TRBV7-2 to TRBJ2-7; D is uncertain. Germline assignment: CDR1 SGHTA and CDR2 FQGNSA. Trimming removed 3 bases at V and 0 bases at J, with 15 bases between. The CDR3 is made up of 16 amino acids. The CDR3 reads CASSFDSFPFSYEQYF. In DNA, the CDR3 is TGTGCCAGCAGCTTTGACTCTTTCCCCTTCTCCTACGAGCAGTACTTC. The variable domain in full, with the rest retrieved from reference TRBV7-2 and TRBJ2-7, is GAGVSQSPSNKVTEKGKDVELRCDPISGHTALYWYRQSLGQGLEFLIYFQGNSAPDKSGLPSDRFSAERTGGSVSTLTIQRTQQEDSAVYLCASSFDSFPFSYEQYFGPGTRLTVT.

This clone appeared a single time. CDR3 DNA: TGTGCCACCTTCGACAGGGGCTATGGCTACACCTTC. Residues: CATFDRGYGYTF. The chain recombines TRBV19 with TRBJ1-2; 8 bases match TRBD1. CDR3 length: 12 amino acids. The germline V gene has CDR1 LNHDA and CDR2 SQIVND (reference sequence). V lost 10 bases, J lost 4 bases, and 5 bases stayed unmatched.

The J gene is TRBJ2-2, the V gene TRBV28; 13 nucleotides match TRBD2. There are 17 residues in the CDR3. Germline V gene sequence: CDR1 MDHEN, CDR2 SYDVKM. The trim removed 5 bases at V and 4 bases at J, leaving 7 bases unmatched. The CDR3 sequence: CASSTPGTSGTTGELFF. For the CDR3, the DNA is TGTGCCAGCAGTACCCCCGGGACTAGCGGGACCACCGGGGAGCTGTTTTTT.

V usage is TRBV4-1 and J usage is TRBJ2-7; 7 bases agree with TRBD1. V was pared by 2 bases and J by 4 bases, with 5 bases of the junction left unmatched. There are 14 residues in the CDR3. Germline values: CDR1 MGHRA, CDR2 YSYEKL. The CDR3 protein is CASSQPGQSYEQYF. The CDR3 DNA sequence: TGCGCCAGCAGCCAACCGGGACAGTCATACGAGCAGTACTTC.

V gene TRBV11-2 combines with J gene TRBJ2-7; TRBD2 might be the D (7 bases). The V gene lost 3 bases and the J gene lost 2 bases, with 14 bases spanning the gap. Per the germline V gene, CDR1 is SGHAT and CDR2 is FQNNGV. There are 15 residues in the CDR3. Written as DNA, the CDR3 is TGTGCCAGCAGCTTGCTAGGGGGGGACCCCTACGAGCAGTACTTC. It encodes CASSLLGGDPYEQYF.

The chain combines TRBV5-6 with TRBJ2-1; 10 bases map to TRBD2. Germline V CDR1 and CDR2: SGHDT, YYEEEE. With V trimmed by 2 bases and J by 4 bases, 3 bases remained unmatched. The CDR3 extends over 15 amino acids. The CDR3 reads CASSFQREGYNEQFF. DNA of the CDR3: TGTGCCAGCAGCTTCCAGCGGGAGGGATACAATGAGCAGTTCTTC. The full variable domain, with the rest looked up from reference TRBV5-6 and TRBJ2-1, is DAGVTQSPTHLIKTRGQQVTLRCSPKSGHDTVSWYQQALGQGPQFIFQYYEEEERQRGNFPDRFSGHQFPNYSSELNVNALLLGDSALYLCASSFQREGYNEQFFGPGTRLTVL.

CDR3 coding DNA: TGTGCCAGCTCTACAGGGGGCGACACTGAAGCTTTCTTT. The encoded protein is CASSTGGDTEAFF. This chain connects TRBV19 to TRBJ1-1; 9 bases agree with TRBD1. This CDR3 spans 13 amino acids. The germline CDR1 and CDR2 sequences are LNHDA and SQIVND (reference sequence). With V trimmed by 9 bases and J by 3 bases, 5 bases remained unmatched.

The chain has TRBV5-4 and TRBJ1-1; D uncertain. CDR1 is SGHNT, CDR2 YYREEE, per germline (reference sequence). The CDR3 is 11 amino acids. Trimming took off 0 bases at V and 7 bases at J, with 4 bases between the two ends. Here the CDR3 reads CASSLVGEAFF. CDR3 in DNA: TGTGCCAGCAGCTTGGTCGGTGAAGCTTTCTTT.

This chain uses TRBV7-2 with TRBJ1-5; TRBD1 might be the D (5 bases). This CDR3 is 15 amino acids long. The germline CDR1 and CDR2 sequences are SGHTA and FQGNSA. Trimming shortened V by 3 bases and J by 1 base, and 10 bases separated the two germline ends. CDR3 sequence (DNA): TGTGCCAGCAGCTTCCTCTCAGGGAGCAATCAGCCCCAGCATTTT. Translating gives CASSFLSGSNQPQHF.